The 32 T cell receptor beta chains below all came from one sample that was sequenced in a study of T-cell memory formation after mild COVID-19. TCRdb recomputed calls from the 5' RACE reads with MiXCR, one row per CDR3 protein. Of some 450,000 distinct CDR3 sequences in the sample, about 20% are singletons; the top ten hold roughly 21%. What was sequenced was PBMCs or a T cell subset sorted from them (not recorded which). The receptors shown here come from a man between 18 and 35 years old who had mild COVID-19 (a few samples of this study predate the infection). Cell type and time point are not known.

The V and J genes are TRBV28 and TRBJ1-1; possible D gene TRBD1, 6 bases. The CDR3 sequence is 12 residues long. V was clipped by 9 bases and J by 11 bases, with 19 bases between them. CDR1 is MDHEN, CDR2 SYDVKM, per germline. CDR3 bases: TGTGCCAGTACAATCGGGACATCGGTGGCTTTCTTT. It translates to CASTIGTSVAFF.

This sequence joins TRBV5-1 and TRBJ2-2; 8 positions match TRBD1. The CDR3 spans 15 residues. V dropped 4 bases and J dropped 2; count of bases not matched to a gene: 4. Germline V CDR1 and CDR2: SGHRS, YFSETQ. This CDR3 is CASSIGTGNTGELFF. In nucleotides, the CDR3 is TGCGCCAGCAGCATCGGGACAGGCAACACCGGGGAGCTGTTTTTT.

In its sample, this clonotype was seen a few times. V usage is TRBV4-1 and J usage is TRBJ2-1; D is perhaps TRBD2 (5 bases). Germline assignment: CDR1 MGHRA and CDR2 YSYEKL. Between the trimmed V and J ends, which lost 4 bases and 5 bases, there was a span of 12 bases. This CDR3 is 14 amino acids long. The CDR3 DNA reads as TGCGCCAGCAGCCTAAGCGGCGGGCACAATGAGCAGTTCTTC. The encoded protein is CASSLSGGHNEQFF.

The chain is built from TRBV5-6 and TRBJ1-1; the D is unclear. The CDR3 is made up of 14 amino acids. Germline CDR1 is SGHDT and CDR2 is YYEEEE. V was pared by 0 bases and J by 4 bases, with 10 bases between. The CDR3 protein is CASSLVRRTTEAFF. CDR3 nucleotide sequence: TGTGCCAGCAGCTTGGTCCGGCGAACCACTGAAGCTTTCTTT.

This clonotype was counted a few times. The chain links TRBV7-9 to TRBJ2-7; D call uncertain. The germline CDR1 and CDR2 sequences are SEHNR and FQNEAQ (reference sequence). V was shortened by 3 bases and J by 3 bases, with 9 bases between the two germline ends. This CDR3 comprises 13 residues. The CDR3 here is CASSFIDFYEQYF. CDR3 DNA sequence: TGTGCCAGCAGCTTTATAGATTTCTACGAGCAGTACTTC.

This clonotype has just a few counts. V gene TRBV6-2 or TRBV6-3 combines with J gene TRBJ2-7, with D possibly called TRBD1 or TRBD2 (5 bases each). CDR3 size: 14 residues. CDR1 and CDR2 (germline): MNHEY, SVGEGT. Deletions cut 0 bases from V and 2 bases from J, with 8 bases between. CDR3: CASSYSGVPYEQYF. In nucleotides, the CDR3 is TGTGCCAGCAGTTACTCGGGGGTTCCCTACGAGCAGTACTTC.

V and J are TRBV7-3 and TRBJ1-3; D call uncertain. Germline CDR1 reads SGHTA; CDR2 reads FQGTGA. This CDR3 is built from 15 residues. V lost 5 bases and J 0 bases, leaving 11 bases between the germline ends. CDR3 region: CASSPTRFSGNTIYF. The DNA of the CDR3 is TGTGCCAGCAGCCCGACGAGGTTCTCTGGAAACACCATATATTTT.

The DNA for the CDR3 is TGTGCCAGCAGCTCGCGCCGGGGTAGGGGGAACACTGAAGCTTTCTTT. Residues: CASSSRRGRGNTEAFF. V usage is TRBV7-2 and J usage is TRBJ1-1, with D possibly being TRBD1 (5 bases). The germline V gene encodes CDR1 SGHTA and CDR2 FQGNSA. The CDR3 has 16 residues. Trimming stripped 4 bases from V and 1 base from J, with 16 bases between.

This clonotype was counted ten times or more. This chain joins TRBV5-1 and TRBJ2-2; no firm D call. V lost 0 bases and J lost 7, with 13 bases in between. CDR3 length: 15 amino acids. Germline-derived CDR1 and CDR2 are SGHRS and YFSETQ. The CDR3 nucleotides are TGCGCCAGCAGCTTGGGAACGCCGGAGAGCGGGGAGCTGTTTTTT. It specifies CASSLGTPESGELFF.

This chain uses TRBV4-1 with TRBJ2-1, with 10 bases lining up with TRBD2. CDR1 is MGHRA and CDR2 is YSYEKL in the germline V gene. The CDR3 consists of 16 residues. Losses at the gene ends were 7 bases for V and 10 bases for J; bases not matched to a gene: 16. The CDR3 loop reads CASNPSGGGMWVEQFF. CDR3 sequence (DNA): TGCGCCAGCAACCCCAGCGGGGGGGGTATGTGGGTCGAGCAGTTCTTC.

This clonotype was recorded many times. The J gene is TRBJ2-2, the V gene TRBV18; D gene unclear. V was clipped by 6 bases and J by 3 bases, with 11 bases between them. From germline, CDR1 is KGHSH and CDR2 LQKENI. The CDR3 runs 14 residues. DNA for the CDR3: TGTGCCAGCTCCGAGACACTTTACACCGGGGAGCTGTTTTTT. Protein sequence: CASSETLYTGELFF.

The rearrangement uses TRBV20-1 and TRBJ2-2; TRBD2 is a possible D gene (6 bases). Germline CDR1 reads DFQATT; CDR2 reads SNEGSKA (reference sequence). The CDR3 has 15 residues. Trimming took 1 base from V and 3 from J, leaving 12 bases between them. The DNA of the CDR3 is TGCAGTGCTAGAGGCCCTTGGGAGGACACCGGGGAGCTGTTTTTT. Its protein is CSARGPWEDTGELFF.

The table lists this clonotype with a few counts. V and J are TRBV6-5 and TRBJ2-2; 9 bases agree with TRBD2. The germline gives CDR1 MNHEY, CDR2 SVGAGI. The V gene end was trimmed by 6 bases and the J gene end by 0 bases; junction bases not matched to a gene: 14. CDR3 length: 19 residues. CDR3 region: CASRRRDFSGGPNTGELFF. The CDR3 DNA is TGTGCCAGCAGGCGCCGCGACTTTAGCGGGGGCCCGAACACCGGGGAGCTGTTTTTT.

V gene TRBV4-3 combines with J gene TRBJ2-3; 7 bases fit TRBD1. The CDR3 contains 12 residues. The germline V gene has CDR1 LGHNA and CDR2 YSLEER. J lost 6 bases, V lost 3 bases, and 0 bases had no gene match. Here the CDR3 reads CASSQTGDTQYF. CDR3 bases: TGCGCCAGCAGCCAGACAGGGGATACGCAGTATTTT.

V is TRBV3-1 and J is TRBJ1-1; D is unresolved. CDR1 and CDR2 from the germline V gene are LGHDT and YNNKEL (reference sequence). The germline V and J ends were trimmed by 3 bases and 11 bases, with 13 bases remaining between them. The CDR3 consists of 12 residues. The CDR3 sequence: CASSQGGFLAFF. DNA of the CDR3: TGTGCCAGCAGCCAGGGCGGGTTTTTGGCTTTCTTT. The full variable domain, with the rest looked up from reference TRBV3-1 and TRBJ1-1, is DTAVSQTPKYLVTQMGNDKSIKCEQNLGHDTMYWYKQDSKKFLKIMFSYNNKELIINETVPNRFSPKSPDKAHLNLHINSLELGDSAVYFCASSQGGFLAFFGQGTRLTVV.

This clonotype occurred a few times. The chain is built from TRBV10-3 and TRBJ2-5; the match to TRBD1 covers 7 bases. CDR1 and CDR2 (germline): ENHRY, SYGVKD. V lost 2 bases, J lost 4 bases, and 1 base stayed unmatched. The length of the CDR3 is 13 residues. CDR3 coding DNA: TGTGCCATCAGTGAGACAGGGGTAGAGACCCAGTACTTC. This codes for CAISETGVETQYF.

The chain couples TRBV2 to TRBJ1-3, with 7 bases matching TRBD1. The germline CDR1 and CDR2 sequences are SNHLY and FYNNEI. V shed 8 bases, J shed 4 bases, and the junction held 5 bases outside the gene matches. This CDR3 contains 13 residues. The CDR3 loop is CASLRGQGNTIYF. Written as DNA, the CDR3 is TGTGCCAGCCTGAGGGGGCAAGGAAACACCATATATTTT.

The chain couples TRBV7-2 to TRBJ1-5; D unclear. Deletions cut 4 bases from V and 7 bases from J, with 14 bases between. Germline V lookup: CDR1 SGHTA, CDR2 FQGNSA. This CDR3 spans 14 amino acids. CDR3 amino acids: CASSSASLGQPQHF. DNA for the CDR3: TGTGCCAGCAGCTCCGCCTCATTGGGCCAGCCCCAGCATTTT.

This clonotype was detected ten times or more. V usage is TRBV7-9 and J usage is TRBJ2-2; D ambiguous. Per germline, CDR1 SEHNR and CDR2 FQNEAQ (reference sequence). CDR3 size: 13 residues. With 3 bases removed from V and 4 bases from J, the gap between germline ends came to 6 bases. CDR3 bases: TGTGCCAGCAGCTTGGGGATCACCGGGGAGCTGTTTTTT. This translates into CASSLGITGELFF.

Here the CDR3 DNA reads TGTGCCAGCAGTGCCGCTAGCGGGGGTTGGGATACGCAGTATTTT. It yields the protein CASSAASGGWDTQYF. The chain joins TRBV2 to TRBJ2-3, with TRBD2 identical over 10 bases. J gave up 6 bases and V 4 bases, and 7 bases lay outside the gene matches. This CDR3 region has 15 residues. CDR1 is SNHLY, CDR2 FYNNEI, per germline.

The rearrangement uses TRBV19 and TRBJ1-3; D call uncertain. Germline-derived CDR1 and CDR2 are LNHDA and SQIVND (reference sequence). This CDR3 has 15 residues. Trimming stripped 3 bases from V and 2 bases from J, with 11 bases between. The DNA for the CDR3 is TGTGCCAGTAGTATGGATGGAAATACTGGAAACACCATATATTTT. Translating gives CASSMDGNTGNTIYF. The full variable domain, rest sourced from reference TRBV19 and TRBJ1-3, is DGGITQSPKYLFRKEGQNVTLSCEQNLNHDAMYWYRQDPGQGLRLIYYSQIVNDFQKGDIAEGYSVSREKKESFPLTVTSAQKNPTAFYLCASSMDGNTGNTIYFGEGSWLTVV.

V and J are TRBV6-5 and TRBJ2-7; 7 positions agree with TRBD2. The CDR3 has 14 residues. V was clipped by 1 base and J by 5 bases; unmatched bases: 5. The V gene's germline CDR1 is MNHEY and CDR2 SVGAGI. The CDR3 loop is CASSYYGGSHEQYF. The CDR3 nucleotides read TGTGCCAGCAGTTACTACGGGGGGTCCCACGAGCAGTACTTC.

The chain links TRBV7-9 to TRBJ1-1; D unresolved. Germline CDR1 SEHNR, CDR2 FQNEAQ (reference sequence). The V end was cut by 1 base, the J end by 7 bases, with 13 bases between. The CDR3 runs to 14 residues. Here the CDR3 DNA reads TGTGCCAGCAGCTTAGGATCCCGGACGGTTGAAGCTTTCTTT. It specifies CASSLGSRTVEAFF.

This clonotype was found a few times. This sequence joins TRBV5-5 and TRBJ2-2, with D unresolved. The V gene lost 0 bases and the J gene lost 2 bases, with 8 bases spanning the gap. Looked up from germline, CDR1 is SGHKS and CDR2 is YYEKEE (reference sequence). This CDR3 is built from 15 residues. As DNA, the CDR3 is TGTGCCAGCAGCTTGGGCTATGGAAACACCGGGGAGCTGTTTTTT. Protein product: CASSLGYGNTGELFF.

A few counts support this clonotype. The V and J genes are TRBV3-1 and TRBJ1-1; no clear D. With 0 bases removed from V and 1 base from J, the gap between germline ends came to 15 bases. This CDR3 comprises 17 residues. CDR1 and CDR2 (germline): LGHDT, YNNKEL (reference sequence). The CDR3 DNA reads TGTGCCAGCAGCCAAGACAGTCCCCTCCATAAGAACACTGAAGCTTTCTTT. It specifies CASSQDSPLHKNTEAFF.

This chain joins TRBV1 and TRBJ2-5. TRBV1 is termed a pseudogene. The length of the CDR3 is 10 residues. CDR3 DNA sequence: TGCACCAGCAGCCTGGTGACCCAGTACTTC. It yields the protein CTSSLVTQYF.

The chain couples TRBV5-5 to TRBJ1-1, with unresolved D. Per the germline V gene, CDR1 is SGHKS and CDR2 is YYEKEE (reference sequence). The CDR3 length is 15 residues. Trimming took off 1 base at V and 5 bases at J, with 15 bases between the two ends. Written as DNA, the CDR3 is TGTGCCAGCAGCTTGTATGGTCGGGGTATTACTGAAGCTTTCTTT. This gives the protein CASSLYGRGITEAFF.

This clonotype has only a few counts. V is TRBV20-1 and J is TRBJ2-1; D not certain. Germline V CDR1 and CDR2: DFQATT, SNEGSKA (reference sequence). This CDR3 has 11 amino acids. V was shortened by 5 bases and J by 8 bases, with 10 bases between the two germline ends. CDR3 DNA: TGCAGTGCTCGGCGCTCAGATGAGCAGTTCTTC. This translates into CSARRSDEQFF.

This clonotype was counted only a few times. This chain uses TRBV11-2 with TRBJ2-1; 10 positions match TRBD2. CDR3 length equals 17 residues. Germline CDR1 and CDR2: SGHAT and FQNNGV. J was trimmed by 6 bases and V by 5 bases; bases with no gene match: 13. The CDR3 region has the DNA TGTGCCAGCAGCCGCCATCCTCTAGCGGGGGTAGTCAATGAGCAGTTCTTC. Encoded protein: CASSRHPLAGVVNEQFF. The full variable domain, its missing parts supplied by reference TRBV11-2 and TRBJ2-1, is EAGVAQSPRYKIIEKRQSVAFWCNPISGHATLYWYQQILGQGPKLLIQFQNNGVVDDSQLPKDRFSAERLKGVDSTLKIQPAKLEDSAVYLCASSRHPLAGVVNEQFFGPGTRLTVL.

This clonotype was detected only a few times. This chain connects TRBV7-9 to TRBJ1-3, with D perhaps TRBD1 (5 bases). The CDR3 has 15 residues. CDR1 SEHNR and CDR2 FQNEAQ come from the germline V gene (reference sequence). Trimming stripped 0 bases from V and 4 bases from J, with 10 bases between. CDR3: CASSLAGGSGNTIYF. Here the CDR3 DNA reads TGTGCCAGCAGCTTAGCTGGGGGATCCGGAAACACCATATATTTT.

This clonotype was detected many times. The chain joins TRBV5-1 to TRBJ2-5; a weak D match, TRBD1 (7 bases). CDR3 length equals 16 residues. Germline CDR1 SGHRS, CDR2 YFSETQ. The V end lost 4 bases, the J end lost 2 bases, and 18 bases lay between the germline ends. The CDR3 reads CASSGGTAPLQETQYF. The CDR3 nucleotides are TGCGCCAGCAGCGGGGGGACAGCGCCCCTACAAGAGACCCAGTACTTC.

The sample holds many counts of this clonotype. The rearrangement links TRBV7-3 to TRBJ1-1, with D maybe TRBD1 (6 bases). The V and J ends lost 6 bases and 0 bases respectively, with 8 bases between them. CDR3 length equals 13 residues. CDR1 is SGHTA, CDR2 FQGTGA, per germline. The CDR3 loop reads CASRWTVNTEAFF. CDR3 nucleotide sequence: TGTGCCAGCAGATGGACAGTGAACACTGAAGCTTTCTTT.